The source of this T cell receptor beta chain is a study of CD8 T cells in ankylosing spondylitis. Whole-study findings and limits: Disease-linked clones bore a CD8+ phenotype, appearing relatively rarely in peripheral blood. It appeared that ankylosing spondylitis blood was characterized by a TCR beta motif of under ten highly homologous variants. Clones tied to disease were said to be significantly enriched in matched ankylosing spondylitis synovial fluid. Existing reports had already noted some motif variants in reactive arthritis synovial fluid and blood.

In this sample, this clonotype turned up many times. Its antigen is not identified. Libraries for TCR beta were made by quantitative 5'-RACE with molecular barcodes. MiXCR, run by TCRdb on the 5' RACE reads, gives a single entry per CDR3 protein. The top ten clones hold roughly 3.3% of a sample with roughly 490,000 distinct CDR3 sequences, approximately 5% of them seen once. Germline V lookup: CDR1 SNHLY, CDR2 FYNNEI. The CDR3 contains 12 residues. Trimming took off 4 bases at V and 10 bases at J, with 11 bases between the two ends. The chain carries TRBV2 and TRBJ2-1; D gene uncertain. Sequenced material: blood, either unsorted or a sorted T cell fraction (not recorded which). This receptor was obtained from a male donor with ankylosing spondylitis. For the CDR3, the DNA is TGTGCCAGCAGTGCTTTGGGTTTGGAGCAGTTCTTC. It is translated as CASSALGLEQFF.